This note documents a single T cell receptor (beta chain) sequence. This record comes from a study of blood T cell repertoires in COVID-19. Study-level information: The United States, Italy and Spain supplied acute and convalescent COVID-19 samples. In each case, the material was cDNA or gDNA derived from T cells, B-cell-depleted T cells, or PBMCs.

How the authors handled the data: The authors estimated nucleated cell counts from reference gene primer amplification. Here immunoSEQ multiplex PCR was the method, and the copy in TCRdb shows in-frame clones only, minus some. From that table come the V and J calls and clone size; the DNA was used to work out D and trimming. Of about 190,000 clones listed, approximately 90% are singletons. V was shortened by 5 bases and J by 3 bases, with 10 bases between the two germline ends. From germline, CDR1 is MNHEY and CDR2 SVGAGI. The CDR3 is 13 amino acids. The J gene is TRBJ1-2, the V gene TRBV6-5; D perhaps matches TRBD1 (6 bases). This TCR came from a young woman who had recovered from COVID-19. Sequencing was done on a sample of peripheral blood. The CDR3 coding sequence is TGTGCCAGCAGTAAGGACAGCCACTATGGCTACACCTTC. This encodes CASSKDSHYGYTF.